This T cell receptor (beta chain) was sequenced for a study of lymphopenia after photon versus proton radiotherapy. TCRdb's copy holds only in-frame clones and misses some; the assay was immunoSEQ multiplex PCR. The data contain tens of thousands of clones, 65% to 90% of them singletons. Here the sequenced sample was peripheral blood, taken from a patient treated with photon-based radiotherapy. The TCR sequence derives from a man aged 35-49 years with gastric cancer.

CDR3 sequence: CATSRRSGGAADTQYF. CDR3 nucleotides: TGTGCCACCAGCAGACGGAGCGGGGGAGCTGCAGATACGCAGTATTTT. The rearrangement links TRBV15 to TRBJ2-3; 8 bases are shared with TRBD2. The length of the CDR3 is 16 residues. Germline V CDR1 and CDR2: LNHNV, YYDKDF (reference sequence). Germline trimming cut 2 bases from V and 4 bases from J; bases unmatched to any gene: 8. Looking up the rest from reference TRBV15 and TRBJ2-3 gives the full variable domain: DAMVIQNPRYQVTQFGKPVTLSCSQTLNHNVMYWYQQKSSQAPKLLFHYYDKDFNNEADTPDNFQSRRPNTSFCFLDIRSPGLGDTAMYLCATSRRSGGAADTQYFGPGTRLTVL.